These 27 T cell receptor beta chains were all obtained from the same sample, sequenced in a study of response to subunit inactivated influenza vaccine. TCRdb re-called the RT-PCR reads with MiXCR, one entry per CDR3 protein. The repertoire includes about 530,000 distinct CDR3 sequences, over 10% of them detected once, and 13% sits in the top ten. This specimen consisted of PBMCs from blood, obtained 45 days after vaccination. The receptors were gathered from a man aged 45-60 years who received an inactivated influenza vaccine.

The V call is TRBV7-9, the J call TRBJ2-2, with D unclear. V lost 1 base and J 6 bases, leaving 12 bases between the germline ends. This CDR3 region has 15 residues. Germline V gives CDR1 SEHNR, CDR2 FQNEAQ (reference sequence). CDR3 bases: TGTGCCAGCAGCTTAGTTTGGGTTTCCCCCGGGGAGCTGTTTTTT. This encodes CASSLVWVSPGELFF.

The CDR3: CASSPTLGRSSTDTQYF. The CDR3 region has the DNA TGTGCCAGCAGCCCGACTCTCGGCCGCTCTAGCACAGATACGCAGTATTTT. The chain links TRBV7-9 to TRBJ2-3; no definite D call. The V gene lost 5 bases and the J gene lost 0 bases, with 18 bases spanning the gap. This CDR3 spans 17 amino acids. Germline-derived CDR1 and CDR2 are SEHNR and FQNEAQ (reference sequence).

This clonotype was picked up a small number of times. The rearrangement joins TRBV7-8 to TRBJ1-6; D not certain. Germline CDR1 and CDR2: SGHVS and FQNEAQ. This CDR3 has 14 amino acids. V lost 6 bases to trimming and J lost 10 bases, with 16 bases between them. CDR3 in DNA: TGTGCCAGCAGTCCGGGAAGCGGGGAATCACCCCTCCACTTT. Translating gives CASSPGSGESPLHF.

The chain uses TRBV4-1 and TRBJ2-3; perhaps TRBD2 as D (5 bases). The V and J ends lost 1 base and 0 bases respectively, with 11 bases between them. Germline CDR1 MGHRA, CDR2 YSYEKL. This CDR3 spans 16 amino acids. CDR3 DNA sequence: TGCGCCAGCAGCCAAGCCGTGGGAGCCAGCACAGATACGCAGTATTTT. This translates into CASSQAVGASTDTQYF.

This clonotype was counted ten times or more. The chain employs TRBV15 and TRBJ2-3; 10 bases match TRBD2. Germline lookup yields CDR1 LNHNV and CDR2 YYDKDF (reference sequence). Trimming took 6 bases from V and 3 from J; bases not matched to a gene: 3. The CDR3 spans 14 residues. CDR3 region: CATRGLASTDTQYF. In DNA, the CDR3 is TGTGCCACCAGGGGACTAGCGAGTACAGATACGCAGTATTTT.

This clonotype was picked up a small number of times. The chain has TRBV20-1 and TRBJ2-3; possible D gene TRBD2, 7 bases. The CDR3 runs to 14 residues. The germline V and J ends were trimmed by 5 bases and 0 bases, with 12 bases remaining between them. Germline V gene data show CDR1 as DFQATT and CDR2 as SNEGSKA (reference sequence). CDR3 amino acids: CSARGADSTDTQYF. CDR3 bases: TGCAGTGCTCGGGGGGCGGACAGCACAGATACGCAGTATTTT.

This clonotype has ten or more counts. The CDR3 region is CSARDRQIAGAHEQFF. The CDR3 nucleotides read TGCAGTGCTAGAGATCGGCAAATAGCGGGGGCCCACGAGCAGTTCTTC. The chain has TRBV20-1 and TRBJ2-1; 9 positions agree with TRBD2. CDR3 length: 16 residues. Germline V gene data show CDR1 as DFQATT and CDR2 as SNEGSKA (reference sequence). Unmatched junction bases numbered 13, after V lost 0 bases and J lost 10 bases.

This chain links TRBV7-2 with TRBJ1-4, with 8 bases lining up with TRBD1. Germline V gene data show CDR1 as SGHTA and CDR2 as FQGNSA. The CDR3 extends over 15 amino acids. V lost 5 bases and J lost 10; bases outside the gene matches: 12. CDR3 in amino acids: CASSPRRTGRGKLFF. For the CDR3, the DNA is TGTGCCAGCAGCCCACGGCGGACAGGGAGGGGAAAACTGTTTTTT.

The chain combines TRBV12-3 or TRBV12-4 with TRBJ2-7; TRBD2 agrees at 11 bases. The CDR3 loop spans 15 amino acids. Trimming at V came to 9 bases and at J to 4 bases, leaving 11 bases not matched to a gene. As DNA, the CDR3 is TGTGCCAGTGGGACTAGCGGCCGCTCAATTTACGAGCAGTACTTC. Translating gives CASGTSGRSIYEQYF.

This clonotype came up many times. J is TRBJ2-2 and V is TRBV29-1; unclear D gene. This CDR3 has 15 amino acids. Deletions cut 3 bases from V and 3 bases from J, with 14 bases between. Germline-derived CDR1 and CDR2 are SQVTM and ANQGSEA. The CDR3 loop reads CSVEPRSPYTGELFF. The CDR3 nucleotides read TGCAGCGTTGAGCCCCGGTCCCCTTACACCGGGGAGCTGTTTTTT.

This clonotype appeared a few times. The DNA for the CDR3 is TGCGCCAGCAGCCCCCATGGCCGACCCGGGGGCGATGAGCAGTTCTTC. It is translated as CASSPHGRPGGDEQFF. V usage is TRBV4-3 and J usage is TRBJ2-1; D possibly matches TRBD1 or TRBD2 (6 bases each). Trimming removed 4 bases from V and 8 bases from J, with 21 bases in between. Germline CDR1 and CDR2: LGHNA and YSLEER. The CDR3 covers 16 residues.

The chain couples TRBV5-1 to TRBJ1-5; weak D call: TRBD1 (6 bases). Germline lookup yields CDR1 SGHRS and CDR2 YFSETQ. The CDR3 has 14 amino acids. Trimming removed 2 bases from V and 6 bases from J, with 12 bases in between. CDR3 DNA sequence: TGCGCCAGCAGCTTACAGGGTTTGGGTCAGCCCCAGCATTTT. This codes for CASSLQGLGQPQHF.

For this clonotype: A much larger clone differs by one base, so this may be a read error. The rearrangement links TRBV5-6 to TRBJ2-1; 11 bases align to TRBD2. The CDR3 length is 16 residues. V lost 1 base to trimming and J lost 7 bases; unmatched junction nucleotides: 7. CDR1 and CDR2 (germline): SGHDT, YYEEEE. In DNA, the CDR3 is TGTGCCAGCAGCTTGCTGGGACTAGCGGCACAGAATGAGCAGTTCTTC. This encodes CASSLLGLAAQNEQFF.

CDR3 DNA sequence: TGCAGTGCTAGAACCAGATTCGACTACTATGGCTACACCTTC. Its protein is CSARTRFDYYGYTF. This chain links TRBV20-1 with TRBJ1-2, with no clear D. The V end lost 2 bases, the J end lost 3 bases, and 13 bases lay between the germline ends. CDR3 length equals 14 residues. Germline CDR1 and CDR2: DFQATT and SNEGSKA (reference sequence).

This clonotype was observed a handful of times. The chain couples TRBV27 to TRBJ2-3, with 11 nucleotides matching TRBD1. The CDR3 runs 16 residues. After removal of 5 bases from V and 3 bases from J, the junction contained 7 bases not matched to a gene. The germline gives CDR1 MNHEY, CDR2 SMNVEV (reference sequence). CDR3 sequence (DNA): TGTGCCAGCAGTCACGGACAGGGGGCGAGGACAGATACGCAGTATTTT. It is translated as CASSHGQGARTDTQYF.

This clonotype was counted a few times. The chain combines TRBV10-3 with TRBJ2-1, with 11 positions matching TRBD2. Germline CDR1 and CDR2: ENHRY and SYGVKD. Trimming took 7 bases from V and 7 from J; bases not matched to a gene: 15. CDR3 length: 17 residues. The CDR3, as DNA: TGTGCCATCAAGGCGGTCGGTGTAGCGGGGGGGCGAAATGAGCAGTTCTTC. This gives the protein CAIKAVGVAGGRNEQFF.

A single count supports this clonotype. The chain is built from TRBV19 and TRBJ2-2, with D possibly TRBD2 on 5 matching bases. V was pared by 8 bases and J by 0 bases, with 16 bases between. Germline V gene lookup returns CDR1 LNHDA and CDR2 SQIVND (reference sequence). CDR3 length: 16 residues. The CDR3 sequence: CASGRVTRSNTGELFF. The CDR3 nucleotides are TGTGCCAGTGGAAGAGTAACTAGATCGAACACCGGGGAGCTGTTTTTT.

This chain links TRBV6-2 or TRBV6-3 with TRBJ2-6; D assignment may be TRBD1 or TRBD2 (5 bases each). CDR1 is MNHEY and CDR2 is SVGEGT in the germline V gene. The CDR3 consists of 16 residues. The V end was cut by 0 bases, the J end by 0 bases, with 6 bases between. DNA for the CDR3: TGTGCCAGCAGTTACTCTGGGACCTCTGGGGCCAACGTCCTGACTTTC. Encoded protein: CASSYSGTSGANVLTF.

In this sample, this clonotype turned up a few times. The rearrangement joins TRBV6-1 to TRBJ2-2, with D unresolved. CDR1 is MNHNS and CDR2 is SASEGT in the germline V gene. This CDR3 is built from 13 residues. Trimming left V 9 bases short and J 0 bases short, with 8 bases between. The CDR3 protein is CASTQPNTGELFF. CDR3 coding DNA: TGTGCCAGTACACAACCGAACACCGGGGAGCTGTTTTTT.

CDR3 bases: TGTGCCAGCAGCTTTGTAGTTGCAGGGCAACGTACCGGGGAGCTGTTTTTT. Its protein is CASSFVVAGQRTGELFF. The rearrangement links TRBV5-6 to TRBJ2-2, with a weak D call TRBD1 (5 bases). From germline, CDR1 is SGHDT and CDR2 YYEEEE. The CDR3 is made up of 17 amino acids. Trimming cost V 2 bases and J 5 bases, with 19 bases left between them. Supplemented by reference TRBV5-6 and TRBJ2-2, the full variable domain reads DAGVTQSPTHLIKTRGQQVTLRCSPKSGHDTVSWYQQALGQGPQFIFQYYEEEERQRGNFPDRFSGHQFPNYSSELNVNALLLGDSALYLCASSFVVAGQRTGELFFGEGSRLTVL.

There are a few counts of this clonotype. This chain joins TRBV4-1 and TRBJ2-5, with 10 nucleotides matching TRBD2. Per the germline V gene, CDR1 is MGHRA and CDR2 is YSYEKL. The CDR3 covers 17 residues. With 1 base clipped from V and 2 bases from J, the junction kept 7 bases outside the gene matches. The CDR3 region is CASSQAPSGGTQETQYF. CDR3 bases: TGCGCCAGCAGCCAAGCACCTAGCGGGGGCACACAAGAGACCCAGTACTTC.

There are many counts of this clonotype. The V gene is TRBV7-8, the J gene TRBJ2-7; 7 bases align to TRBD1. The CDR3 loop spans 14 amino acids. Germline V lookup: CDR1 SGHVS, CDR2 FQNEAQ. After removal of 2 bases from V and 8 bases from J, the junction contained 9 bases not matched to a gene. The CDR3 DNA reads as TGTGCCAGCAGCTTATCTTTCCGGGACAGCAAGCAGTACTTC. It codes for CASSLSFRDSKQYF.

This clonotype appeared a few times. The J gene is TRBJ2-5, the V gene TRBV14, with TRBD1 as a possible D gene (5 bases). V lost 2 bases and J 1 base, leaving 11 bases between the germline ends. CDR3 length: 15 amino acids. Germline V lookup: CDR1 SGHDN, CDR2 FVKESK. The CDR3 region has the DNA TGTGCCAGCAGCCAATTGGGGCGCAGCCAAGAGACCCAGTACTTC. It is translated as CASSQLGRSQETQYF.

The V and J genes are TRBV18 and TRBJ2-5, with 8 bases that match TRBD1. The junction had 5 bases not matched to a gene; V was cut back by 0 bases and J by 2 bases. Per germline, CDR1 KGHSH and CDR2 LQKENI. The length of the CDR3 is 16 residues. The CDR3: CASSPPTGVRQETQYF. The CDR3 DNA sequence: TGTGCCAGCTCACCACCGACAGGGGTCCGACAAGAGACCCAGTACTTC.

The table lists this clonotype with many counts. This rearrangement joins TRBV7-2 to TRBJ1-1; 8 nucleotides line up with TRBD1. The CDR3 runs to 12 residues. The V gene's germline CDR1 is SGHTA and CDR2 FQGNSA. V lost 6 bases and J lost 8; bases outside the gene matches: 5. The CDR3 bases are TGTGCCAGCAGAAAACAGGGGGGCGAAGCTTTCTTT. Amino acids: CASRKQGGEAFF.

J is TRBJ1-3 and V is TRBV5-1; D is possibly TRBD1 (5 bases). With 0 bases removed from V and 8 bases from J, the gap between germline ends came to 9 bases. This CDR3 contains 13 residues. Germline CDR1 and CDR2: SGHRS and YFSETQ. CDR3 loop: CASSLVGADTIYF. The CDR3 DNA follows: TGCGCCAGCAGCTTGGTCGGGGCTGACACCATATATTTT.

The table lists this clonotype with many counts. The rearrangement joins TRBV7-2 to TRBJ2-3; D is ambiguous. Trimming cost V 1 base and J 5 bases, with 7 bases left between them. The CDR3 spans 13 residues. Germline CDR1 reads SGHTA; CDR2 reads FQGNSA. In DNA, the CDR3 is TGTGCCAGCAGCTTAGTAGTTGAAGATACGCAGTATTTT. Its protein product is CASSLVVEDTQYF.